This T cell receptor (beta chain) was captured in a study of T cell changes during pregnancy in multiple sclerosis. V lost 1 base to trimming and J lost 7 bases; unmatched junction nucleotides: 1. CDR1 is SGHAT, CDR2 FQDESV, per germline (reference sequence). This CDR3 contains 15 residues. Libraries were prepared by immunoSEQ multiplex PCR; TCRdb keeps only in-frame clonotypes and omits some of them. Of over 25,000 clones listed, 85% to 95% are singletons. This specimen was CD8+ T cells from peripheral blood mononuclear cells, taken before pregnancy. The TCR originated in a female donor with multiple sclerosis, enrolled in a pregnancy study. The V and J genes are TRBV11-1 and TRBJ2-1, with 13 bases aligning to TRBD2. This CDR3 is CASSLGTSGSNEQFF. In nucleotides, the CDR3 is TGTGCCAGCAGCTTAGGGACTAGCGGGAGTAATGAGCAGTTCTTC.